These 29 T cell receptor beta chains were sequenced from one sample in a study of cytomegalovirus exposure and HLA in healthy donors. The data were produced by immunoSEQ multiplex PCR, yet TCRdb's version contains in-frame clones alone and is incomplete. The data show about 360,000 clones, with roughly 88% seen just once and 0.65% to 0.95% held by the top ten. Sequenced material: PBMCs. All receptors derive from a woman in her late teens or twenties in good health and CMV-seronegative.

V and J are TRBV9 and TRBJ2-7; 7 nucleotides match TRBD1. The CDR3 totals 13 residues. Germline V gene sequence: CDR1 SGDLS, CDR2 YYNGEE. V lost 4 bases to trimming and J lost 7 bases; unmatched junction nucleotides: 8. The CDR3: CASSIITGDEQYF. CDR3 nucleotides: TGTGCCAGCAGCATCATTACAGGGGATGAGCAGTACTTC.

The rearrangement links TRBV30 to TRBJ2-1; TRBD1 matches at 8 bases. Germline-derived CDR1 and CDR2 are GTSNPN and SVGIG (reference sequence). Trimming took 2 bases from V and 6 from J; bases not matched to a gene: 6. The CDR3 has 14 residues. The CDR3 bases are TGTGCCTGGAGTACCGGACAGGGAGGCAATGAGCAGTTCTTC. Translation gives CAWSTGQGGNEQFF.

CDR3 amino acids: CASPRDTQYF. The CDR3 bases are TGTGCCAGCCCGAGAGATACGCAGTATTTT. The chain recombines TRBV27 with TRBJ2-3, with D uncertain. The length of the CDR3 is 10 residues. CDR1 is MNHEY and CDR2 is SMNVEV in the germline V gene (reference sequence). V lost 8 bases to trimming and J lost 5 bases, with 5 bases between them.

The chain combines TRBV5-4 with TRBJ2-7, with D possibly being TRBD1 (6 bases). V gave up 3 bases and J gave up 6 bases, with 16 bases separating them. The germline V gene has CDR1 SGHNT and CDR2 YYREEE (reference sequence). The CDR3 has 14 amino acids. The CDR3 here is CASSYLQEGGEQYF. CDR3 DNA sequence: TGTGCCAGCAGCTACTTACAGGAAGGGGGCGAGCAGTACTTC. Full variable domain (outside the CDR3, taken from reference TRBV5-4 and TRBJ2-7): ETGVTQSPTHLIKTRGQQVTLRCSSQSGHNTVSWYQQALGQGPQFIFQYYREEENGRGNFPPRFSGLQFPNYSSELNVNALELDDSALYLCASSYLQEGGEQYFGPGTRLTVT.

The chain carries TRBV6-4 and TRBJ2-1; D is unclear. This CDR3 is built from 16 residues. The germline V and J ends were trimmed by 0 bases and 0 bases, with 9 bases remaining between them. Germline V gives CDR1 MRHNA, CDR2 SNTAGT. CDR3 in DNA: TGTGCCAGCAGTGACTCCCCTCTGAGCTCCTACAATGAGCAGTTCTTC. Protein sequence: CASSDSPLSSYNEQFF.

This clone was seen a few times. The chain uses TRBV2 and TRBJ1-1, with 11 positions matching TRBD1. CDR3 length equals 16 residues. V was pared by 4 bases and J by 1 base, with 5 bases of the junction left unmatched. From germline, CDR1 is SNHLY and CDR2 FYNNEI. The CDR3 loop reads CASSVGQGGENTEAFF. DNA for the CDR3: TGTGCCAGCAGTGTGGGACAGGGGGGTGAGAACACTGAAGCTTTCTTT.

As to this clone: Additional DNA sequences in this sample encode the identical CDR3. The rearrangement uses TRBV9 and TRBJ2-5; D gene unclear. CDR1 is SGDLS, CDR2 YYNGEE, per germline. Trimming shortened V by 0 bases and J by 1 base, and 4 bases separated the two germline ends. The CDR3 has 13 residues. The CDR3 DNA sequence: TGTGCCAGCAGCGTAGCGGGCCAAGAGACCCAGTACTTC. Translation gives CASSVAGQETQYF.

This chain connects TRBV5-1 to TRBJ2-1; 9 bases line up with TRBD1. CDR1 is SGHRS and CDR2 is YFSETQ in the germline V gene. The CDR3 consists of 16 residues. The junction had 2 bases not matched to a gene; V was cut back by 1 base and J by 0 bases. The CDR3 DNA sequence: TGCGCCAGCAGCTTGCCGACAGGGGGCTCCTACAATGAGCAGTTCTTC. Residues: CASSLPTGGSYNEQFF.

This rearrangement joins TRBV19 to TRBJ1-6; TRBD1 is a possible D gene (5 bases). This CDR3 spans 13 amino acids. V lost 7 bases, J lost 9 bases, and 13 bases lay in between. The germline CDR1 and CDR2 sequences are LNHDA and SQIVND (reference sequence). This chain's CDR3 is CASNRGGSSPLHF. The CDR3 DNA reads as TGTGCCAGTAACCGCGGGGGAAGTTCACCCCTCCACTTT.

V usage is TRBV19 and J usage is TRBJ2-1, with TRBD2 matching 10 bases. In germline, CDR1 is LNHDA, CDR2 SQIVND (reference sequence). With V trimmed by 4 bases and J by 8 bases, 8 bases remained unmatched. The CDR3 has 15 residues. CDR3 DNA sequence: TGTGCCAGTAGTACGCAAGCGGGAGGGAGGTATGAGCAGTTCTTC. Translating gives CASSTQAGGRYEQFF. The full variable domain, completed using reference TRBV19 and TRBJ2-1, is DGGITQSPKYLFRKEGQNVTLSCEQNLNHDAMYWYRQDPGQGLRLIYYSQIVNDFQKGDIAEGYSVSREKKESFPLTVTSAQKNPTAFYLCASSTQAGGRYEQFFGPGTRLTVL.

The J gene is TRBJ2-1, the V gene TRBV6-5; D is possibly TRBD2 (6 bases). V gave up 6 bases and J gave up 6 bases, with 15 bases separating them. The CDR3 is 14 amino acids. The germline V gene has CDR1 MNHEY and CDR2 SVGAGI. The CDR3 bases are TGTGCCAGCAGCACCCCCGGGGGTGGCAATGAGCAGTTCTTC. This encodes CASSTPGGGNEQFF.

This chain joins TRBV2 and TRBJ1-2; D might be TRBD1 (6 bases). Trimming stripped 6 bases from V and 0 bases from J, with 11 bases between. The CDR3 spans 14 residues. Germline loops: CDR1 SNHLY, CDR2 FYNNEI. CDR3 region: CASRPRGANYGYTF. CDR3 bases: TGTGCCAGCAGGCCCAGGGGAGCTAACTATGGCTACACCTTC.

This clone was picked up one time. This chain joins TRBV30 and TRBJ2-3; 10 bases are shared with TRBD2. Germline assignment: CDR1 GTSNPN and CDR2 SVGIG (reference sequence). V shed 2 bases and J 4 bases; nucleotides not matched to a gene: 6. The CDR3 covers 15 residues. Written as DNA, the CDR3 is TGTGCCTGGAGTACTAGCGGGGTGAGAGCAGATACGCAGTATTTT. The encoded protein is CAWSTSGVRADTQYF.

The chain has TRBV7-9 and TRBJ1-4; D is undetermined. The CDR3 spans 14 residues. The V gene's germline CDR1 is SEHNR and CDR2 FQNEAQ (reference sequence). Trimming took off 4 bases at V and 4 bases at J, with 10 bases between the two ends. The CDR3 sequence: CASSSSVNNEKLFF. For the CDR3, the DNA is TGTGCCAGCAGCTCCTCGGTTAATAATGAAAAACTGTTTTTT.

CDR3: CASRAGTDLMCYTF. The CDR3 region has the DNA TGTGCCAGCAGGGCGGGGACGGACCTTATGTGCTACACCTTC. The chain carries TRBV6-4 and TRBJ1-2; D is possibly TRBD1 (5 bases). V was cut by 6 bases and J by 9 bases, with 20 bases left in between. The CDR3 is 14 amino acids. Germline-derived CDR1 and CDR2 are MRHNA and SNTAGT.

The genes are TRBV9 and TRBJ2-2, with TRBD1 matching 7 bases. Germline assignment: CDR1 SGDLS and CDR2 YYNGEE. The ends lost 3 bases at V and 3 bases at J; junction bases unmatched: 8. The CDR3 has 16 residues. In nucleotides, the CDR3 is TGTGCCAGCAGCGATGACCGACAGGGAGACACCGGGGAGCTGTTTTTT. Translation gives CASSDDRQGDTGELFF.

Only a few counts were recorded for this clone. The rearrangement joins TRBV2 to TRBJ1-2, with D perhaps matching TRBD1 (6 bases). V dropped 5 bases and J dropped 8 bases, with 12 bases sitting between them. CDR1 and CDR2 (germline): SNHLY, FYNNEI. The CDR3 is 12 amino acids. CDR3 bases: TGTGCCAGCAGTTACTACAGGGACGGCTACACCTTC. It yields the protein CASSYYRDGYTF.

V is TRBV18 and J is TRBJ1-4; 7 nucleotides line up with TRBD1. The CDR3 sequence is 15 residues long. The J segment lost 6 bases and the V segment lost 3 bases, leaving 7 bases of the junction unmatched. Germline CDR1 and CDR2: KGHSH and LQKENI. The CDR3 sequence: CASSPRQGRHEKLFF. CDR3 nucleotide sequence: TGTGCCAGCTCACCGAGACAGGGACGGCATGAAAAACTGTTTTTT. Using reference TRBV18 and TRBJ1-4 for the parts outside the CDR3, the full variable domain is NAGVMQNPRHLVRRRGQEARLRCSPMKGHSHVYWYRQLPEEGLKFMVYLQKENIIDESGMPKERFSAEFPKEGPSILRIQQVVRGDSAAYFCASSPRQGRHEKLFFGSGTQLSVL.

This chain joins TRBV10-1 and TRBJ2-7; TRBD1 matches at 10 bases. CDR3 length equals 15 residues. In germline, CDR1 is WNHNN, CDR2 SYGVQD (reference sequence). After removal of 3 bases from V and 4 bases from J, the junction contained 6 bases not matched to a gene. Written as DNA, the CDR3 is TGCGCCAGCAGTGAAGGACAGGGGGGGAGGTACGAGCAGTACTTC. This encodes CASSEGQGGRYEQYF.

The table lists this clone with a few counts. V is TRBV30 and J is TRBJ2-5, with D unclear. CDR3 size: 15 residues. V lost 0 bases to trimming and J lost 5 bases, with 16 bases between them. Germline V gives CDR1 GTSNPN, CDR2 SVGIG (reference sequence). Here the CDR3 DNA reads TGTGCCTGGAGTGTACCCCCCCTGGGCCTGGAGACCCAGTACTTC. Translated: CAWSVPPLGLETQYF. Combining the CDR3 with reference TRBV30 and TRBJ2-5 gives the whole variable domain SQTIHQWPATLVQPVGSPLSLECTVEGTSNPNLYWYRQAAGRGLQLLFYSVGIGQISSEVPQNLSASRPQDRQFILSSKKLLLSDSGFYLCAWSVPPLGLETQYFGPGTRLLVL.

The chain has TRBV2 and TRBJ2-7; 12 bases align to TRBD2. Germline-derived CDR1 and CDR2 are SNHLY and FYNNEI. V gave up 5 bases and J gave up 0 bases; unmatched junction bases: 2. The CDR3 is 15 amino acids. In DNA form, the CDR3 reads TGTGCCAGCAGTAGACTAGCGGGGGCCTCCTACGAGCAGTACTTC. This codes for CASSRLAGASYEQYF.

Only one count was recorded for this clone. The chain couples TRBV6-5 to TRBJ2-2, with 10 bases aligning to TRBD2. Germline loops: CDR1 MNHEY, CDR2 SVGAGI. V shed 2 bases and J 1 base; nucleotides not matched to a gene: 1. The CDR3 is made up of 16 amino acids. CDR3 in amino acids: CASSYSGRVNTGELFF. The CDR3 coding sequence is TGTGCCAGCAGTTACAGCGGGAGGGTGAACACCGGGGAGCTGTTTTTT.

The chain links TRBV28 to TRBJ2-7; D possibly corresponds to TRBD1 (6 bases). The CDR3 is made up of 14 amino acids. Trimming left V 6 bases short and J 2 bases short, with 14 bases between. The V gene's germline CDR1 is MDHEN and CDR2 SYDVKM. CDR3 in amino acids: CASRWIGGTYEQYF. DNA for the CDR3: TGTGCCAGCAGATGGATAGGGGGTACCTACGAGCAGTACTTC.

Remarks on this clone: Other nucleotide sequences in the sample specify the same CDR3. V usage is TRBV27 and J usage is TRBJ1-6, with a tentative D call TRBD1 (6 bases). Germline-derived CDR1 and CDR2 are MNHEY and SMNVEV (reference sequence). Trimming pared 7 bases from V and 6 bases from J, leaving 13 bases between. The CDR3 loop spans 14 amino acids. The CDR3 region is CASNTGQSNSPLHF. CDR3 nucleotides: TGTGCCAGCAACACTGGACAGAGTAATTCACCCCTCCACTTT.

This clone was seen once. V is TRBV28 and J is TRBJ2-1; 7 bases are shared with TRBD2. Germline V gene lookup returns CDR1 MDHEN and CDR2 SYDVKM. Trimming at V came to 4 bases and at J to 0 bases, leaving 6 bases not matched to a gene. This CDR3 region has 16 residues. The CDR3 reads CASSSVPSGSYNEQFF. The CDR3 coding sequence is TGTGCCAGCAGTTCGGTCCCTAGCGGCTCCTACAATGAGCAGTTCTTC. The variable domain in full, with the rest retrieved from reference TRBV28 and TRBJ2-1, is DVKVTQSSRYLVKRTGEKVFLECVQDMDHENMFWYRQDPGLGLRLIYFSYDVKMKEKGDIPEGYSVSREKKERFSLILESASTNQTSMYLCASSSVPSGSYNEQFFGPGTRLTVL.

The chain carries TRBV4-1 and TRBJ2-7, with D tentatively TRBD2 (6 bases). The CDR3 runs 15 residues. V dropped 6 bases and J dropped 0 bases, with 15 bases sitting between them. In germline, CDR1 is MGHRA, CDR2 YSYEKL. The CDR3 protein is CASRRVGGSSYEQYF. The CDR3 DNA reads TGCGCCAGCAGACGAGTGGGGGGAAGCTCCTACGAGCAGTACTTC.

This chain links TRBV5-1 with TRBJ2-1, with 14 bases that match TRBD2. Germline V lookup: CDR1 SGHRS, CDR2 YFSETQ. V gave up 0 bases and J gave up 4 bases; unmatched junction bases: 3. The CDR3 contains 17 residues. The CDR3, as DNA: TGCGCCAGCAGCTTGGGGGGACTAGCGGGAGTTTACAATGAGCAGTTCTTC. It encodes CASSLGGLAGVYNEQFF.

CDR3 DNA: TGCGCCAGCAGCCAACTGGGACAGGGAAACTATGGCTACACCTTC. Protein: CASSQLGQGNYGYTF. The chain is built from TRBV4-1 and TRBJ1-2, with 9 bases lining up with TRBD1. Germline lookup yields CDR1 MGHRA and CDR2 YSYEKL. V lost 2 bases to trimming and J lost 2 bases; unmatched junction nucleotides: 3. The CDR3 covers 15 residues.

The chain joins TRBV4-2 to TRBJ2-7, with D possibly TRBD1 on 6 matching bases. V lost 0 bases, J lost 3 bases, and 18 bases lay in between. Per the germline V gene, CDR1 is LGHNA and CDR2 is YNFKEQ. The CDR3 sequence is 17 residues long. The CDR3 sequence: CASSQDVPPRGGYEQYF. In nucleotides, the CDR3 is TGTGCCAGCAGCCAAGATGTCCCCCCCAGGGGCGGCTACGAGCAGTACTTC.